One sample yielded the 2 T cell receptor beta chains listed below, sequenced in a study of T cell responses to AZD1222 COVID-19 vaccine. TCRdb's table, derived via immunoSEQ multiplex PCR, lists solely in-frame clones and lacks some. Of some 92,000 clones detected, approximately 90% appear once; the ten largest clones hold under 10%. Specimen: peripheral blood, collected on day 0 of AZD1222 vaccination. Every receptor here comes from an adult in good health.

In its sample, this clone was seen a few times. The chain joins TRBV11-2 to TRBJ2-7; D not resolved. The CDR3 has 14 residues. Trimming took 1 base from V and 7 from J, leaving 14 bases between them. Germline loops: CDR1 SGHAT, CDR2 FQNNGV. The CDR3 DNA reads as TGTGCCAGCAGCTTAGGAGACCCGGTAGGGGAGCAGTACTTC. Its protein product is CASSLGDPVGEQYF.

The chain employs TRBV7-2 and TRBJ2-5; no firm D call. V lost 7 bases and J 0 bases, leaving 9 bases between the germline ends. In germline, CDR1 is SGHTA, CDR2 FQGNSA. The length of the CDR3 is 13 residues. Written as DNA, the CDR3 is TGTGCCAGCACCCTAAACGACCAAGAGACCCAGTACTTC. It encodes CASTLNDQETQYF.